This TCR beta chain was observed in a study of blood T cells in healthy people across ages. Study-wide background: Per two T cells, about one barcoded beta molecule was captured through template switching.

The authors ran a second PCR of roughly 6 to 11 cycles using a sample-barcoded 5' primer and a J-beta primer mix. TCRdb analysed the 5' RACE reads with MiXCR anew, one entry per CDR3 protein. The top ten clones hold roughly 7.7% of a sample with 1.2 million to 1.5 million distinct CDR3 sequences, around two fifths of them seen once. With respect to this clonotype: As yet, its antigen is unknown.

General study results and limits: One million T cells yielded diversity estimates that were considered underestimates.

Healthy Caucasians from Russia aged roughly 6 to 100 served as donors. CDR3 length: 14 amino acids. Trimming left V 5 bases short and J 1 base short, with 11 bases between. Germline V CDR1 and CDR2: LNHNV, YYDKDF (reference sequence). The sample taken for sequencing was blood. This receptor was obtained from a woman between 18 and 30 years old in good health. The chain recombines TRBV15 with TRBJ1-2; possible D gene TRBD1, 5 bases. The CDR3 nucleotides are TGTGCCACCAGCGGAAAGGACAATAACTATGGCTACACCTTC. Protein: CATSGKDNNYGYTF.